The 29 T cell receptor beta chains reported below all come from one sample, sequenced in a study of T cell repertoires in cytomegalovirus infection (dated by TCRdb to the late 2010s). No antigens are known for them. Sequenced using an Illumina HiSeq 1500. Using fastp at Q25 and MiXCR, TCRdb reprocessed the public reads and kept productive beta chains. Every CDR3 protein is listed once, alongside the most common genes and DNA of its rows. This sample lists about half a million distinct CDR3 sequences; around 35% were detected once. The biggest ten clones account for roughly 16% of the sample. The sample's treatment or condition label is to be understood as: in vitro stimulation with specific CMV peptide epitopes to enrich CMV-specific T cells. Sample: cultured PBMCs, taken from culture after CMV antigen stimulation. The receptors were sampled from a human donor in good health (CMV status not recorded). Some clones in this sample may be carry-over from other donors' samples.

The genes are TRBV28 and TRBJ2-7; 8 positions match TRBD1. V gave up 4 bases and J gave up 3 bases; unmatched junction bases: 5. The CDR3 is 14 residues long. Germline loops: CDR1 MDHEN, CDR2 SYDVKM. The CDR3 protein is CASSSPGGNYEQYF. DNA of the CDR3: TGTGCCAGCAGTTCCCCAGGGGGCAACTACGAGCAGTACTTC. The entire variable domain, with the rest obtained from reference TRBV28 and TRBJ2-7, is as follows: DVKVTQSSRYLVKRTGEKVFLECVQDMDHENMFWYRQDPGLGLRLIYFSYDVKMKEKGDIPEGYSVSREKKERFSLILESASTNQTSMYLCASSSPGGNYEQYFGPGTRLTVT.

This clonotype was seen a handful of times. The chain carries TRBV10-3 and TRBJ1-1; D gene unclear. The length of the CDR3 is 13 residues. Germline V gene data show CDR1 as ENHRY and CDR2 as SYGVKD. The V end lost 4 bases, the J end lost 5 bases, and 11 bases lay between the germline ends. The CDR3 DNA sequence: TGTGCCATCAGTGGGGGTCAAAGGACTGAAGCTTTCTTT. Its protein product is CAISGGQRTEAFF.

CDR3 protein: CASSRRQLGANVLTF. CDR3 DNA sequence: TGTGCCAGCAGCCGAAGACAGCTTGGGGCCAACGTCCTGACTTTC. The chain is built from TRBV12-3 or TRBV12-4 and TRBJ2-6; TRBD1 might be the D (5 bases). This CDR3 has 15 residues. V lost 6 bases and J 3 bases, leaving 12 bases between the germline ends.

V is TRBV10-3 and J is TRBJ2-1, with D hard to call. This CDR3 is built from 13 residues. The germline CDR1 and CDR2 sequences are ENHRY and SYGVKD. The germline V and J ends were trimmed by 0 bases and 8 bases, with 8 bases remaining between them. The CDR3: CAISESRGDEQFF. The DNA for the CDR3 is TGTGCCATCAGTGAGTCGCGAGGCGATGAGCAGTTCTTC.

V gene TRBV6-2 or TRBV6-3 combines with J gene TRBJ1-5; tentatively, D is TRBD1 (5 bases). CDR3 length: 16 amino acids. V was pared by 2 bases and J by 0 bases, with 11 bases between. Germline CDR1 MNHEY, CDR2 SVGEGT. The CDR3 loop is CASSYAREYSNQPQHF. DNA of the CDR3: TGTGCCAGCAGTTACGCCAGGGAATATAGCAATCAGCCCCAGCATTTT.

The gene calls are TRBV28 and TRBJ1-2, with D tentatively TRBD1 (5 bases). V was cut by 6 bases and J by 2 bases, with 13 bases left in between. This CDR3 is 14 amino acids long. In germline, CDR1 is MDHEN, CDR2 SYDVKM. CDR3 DNA: TGTGCCAGCAGAGCCACCGGGACCAACTATGGCTACACCTTC. Translating it yields CASRATGTNYGYTF.

This clonotype came up many times. The chain has TRBV11-2 and TRBJ2-7; perhaps TRBD1 as D (6 bases). Germline lookup yields CDR1 SGHAT and CDR2 FQNNGV. Trimming shortened V by 5 bases and J by 1 base, and 9 bases separated the two germline ends. CDR3 length: 13 residues. The CDR3 coding sequence is TGTGCCAGCAGCAAAACAGGGTCCTACGAGCAGTACTTC. Amino acid sequence: CASSKTGSYEQYF.

This clonotype was seen at least ten times. The chain recombines TRBV7-2 with TRBJ2-3; tentatively, D is TRBD2 (6 bases). V gave up 5 bases and J gave up 0 bases, with 15 bases separating them. Germline V gene sequence: CDR1 SGHTA, CDR2 FQGNSA. The CDR3 sequence is 16 residues long. This CDR3 reads CASSPNPAGSTDTQYF. CDR3 bases: TGTGCCAGCAGCCCTAACCCCGCGGGGAGCACAGATACGCAGTATTTT.

V gene TRBV6-2 or TRBV6-3 combines with J gene TRBJ2-1; 13 positions agree with TRBD2. The V and J ends lost 5 bases and 8 bases, in that order; junction bases with no gene match: 6. The germline CDR1 and CDR2 sequences are MNHEY and SVGEGT. This CDR3 spans 15 amino acids. CDR3: CASSPGTSGNHEQFF. The CDR3 region has the DNA TGTGCCAGCAGTCCCGGGACTAGCGGGAACCATGAGCAGTTCTTC.

V is TRBV25-1 and J is TRBJ2-7, with D hard to call. Per germline, CDR1 MGHDK and CDR2 SYGVNS. The length of the CDR3 is 11 residues. V was clipped by 3 bases and J by 7 bases, with 7 bases between them. CDR3 residues: CASSDSGEQYF. The CDR3 DNA sequence: TGTGCCAGCAGTGATTCCGGGGAGCAGTACTTC.

Only a few counts were recorded for this clonotype. This rearrangement joins TRBV6-5 to TRBJ2-1, with 13 bases matching TRBD2. Germline loops: CDR1 MNHEY, CDR2 SVGAGI. CDR3 length: 16 amino acids. With 2 bases clipped from V and 9 bases from J, the junction kept 7 bases outside the gene matches. The CDR3 bases are TGTGCCAGCAGTTACGGACTAGCGGGAGTATTTAGTGAGCAGTTCTTC. Translated, it gives CASSYGLAGVFSEQFF.

This clonotype was seen a few times. This chain connects TRBV7-8 to TRBJ2-7; D is unclear. V was shortened by 0 bases and J by 6 bases, with 9 bases between the two germline ends. The CDR3 extends over 13 amino acids. Germline V lookup: CDR1 SGHVS, CDR2 FQNEAQ. The CDR3 is CASSLARNREQYV. The DNA of the CDR3 is TGTGCCAGCAGCTTAGCGCGGAACCGCGAGCAGTACGTC.

This rearrangement joins TRBV12-3 or TRBV12-4 to TRBJ1-1; D is possibly TRBD1 (6 bases). V was cut by 2 bases and J by 7 bases, with 11 bases left in between. CDR3 length: 13 residues. This CDR3 is CASSLMGGGEAFF. The DNA of the CDR3 is TGTGCCAGCAGTTTAATGGGGGGCGGTGAAGCTTTCTTT.

This sequence joins TRBV2 and TRBJ2-1; tentative D call: TRBD2 (5 bases). The V gene lost 5 bases and the J gene lost 7 bases, with 12 bases spanning the gap. There are 13 residues in the CDR3. Germline CDR1 and CDR2: SNHLY and FYNNEI. DNA of the CDR3: TGTGCCAGCAGTTGGGCCCGGGAAAATGAGCAGTTCTTC. Amino acid sequence: CASSWARENEQFF.

The CDR3 protein is CASSESRTGTSYEQYF. The CDR3 nucleotides read TGTGCCAGCAGTGAATCTAGAACCGGGACGTCCTACGAGCAGTACTTC. The V gene is TRBV25-1, the J gene TRBJ2-7, with D perhaps given as TRBD1 or TRBD2 (5 bases each). There are 16 residues in the CDR3. Germline CDR1 and CDR2: MGHDK and SYGVNS. V shed 1 base and J shed 1 base, with 14 bases lying between them.

V gene TRBV3-1 combines with J gene TRBJ2-6; 12 bases fit TRBD2. Germline CDR1 is LGHDT and CDR2 is YNNKEL (reference sequence). There are 18 residues in the CDR3. With 1 base clipped from V and 0 bases from J, the junction kept 1 base outside the gene matches. The CDR3 is CASSQVLAGGSGANVLTF. The DNA for the CDR3 is TGTGCCAGCAGCCAAGTACTAGCGGGAGGCTCTGGGGCCAACGTCCTGACTTTC.

The V call is TRBV25-1, the J call TRBJ2-1; 10 positions agree with TRBD1. The V gene end was trimmed by 8 bases and the J gene end by 5 bases; junction bases not matched to a gene: 3. CDR3 length equals 13 residues. Looked up from germline, CDR1 is MGHDK and CDR2 is SYGVNS. Here the CDR3 reads CASRDRGNNEQFF. CDR3 bases: TGTGCCAGCCGGGACAGGGGAAACAATGAGCAGTTCTTC.

This clonotype was counted between two and nine times. The chain carries TRBV7-8 and TRBJ2-1; possibly TRBD2 for D (6 bases). The CDR3 length is 15 residues. Looked up from germline, CDR1 is SGHVS and CDR2 is FQNEAQ. V was pared by 5 bases and J by 0 bases, with 11 bases between. The CDR3 sequence is CASSASASSYNEQFF. CDR3 coding DNA: TGTGCCAGCAGCGCTAGCGCGAGCTCCTACAATGAGCAGTTCTTC.

The chain joins TRBV29-1 to TRBJ1-4; tentative D call: TRBD1 (5 bases). Germline V lookup: CDR1 SQVTM, CDR2 ANQGSEA. The CDR3 has 13 amino acids. The V end lost 6 bases, the J end lost 4 bases, and 12 bases lay between the germline ends. The CDR3 reads CSVRTGGNEKLFF. The CDR3 region has the DNA TGCAGCGTGAGGACCGGGGGTAATGAAAAACTGTTTTTT.

This clonotype came up a few times. The V call is TRBV6-2 or TRBV6-3, the J call TRBJ2-2; 8 bases are a match to TRBD2. V lost 6 bases and J lost 4; bases outside the gene matches: 7. CDR3 size: 15 residues. Germline CDR1 reads MNHEY; CDR2 reads SVGEGT. The CDR3 is CASSYGGAATGELFF. CDR3 DNA: TGTGCCAGCAGCTACGGGGGGGCTGCCACCGGGGAGCTGTTTTTT.

This chain joins TRBV7-8 and TRBJ1-6; D call uncertain. V lost 2 bases, J lost 9 bases, and 11 bases lay in between. The germline V gene encodes CDR1 SGHVS and CDR2 FQNEAQ. The CDR3 runs 14 residues. This CDR3 is CASSLLAGGSPLHF. In DNA, the CDR3 is TGTGCCAGCAGCTTACTAGCGGGTGGTTCACCCCTCCACTTT.

This clonotype was detected a few times. One junction end does not reproduce the germline sequence, and a read error may be involved. The gene calls are TRBV11-2 and TRBJ1-1; D not resolved. CDR1 and CDR2 from the germline V gene are SGHAT and FQNNGV. The CDR3 consists of 12 residues. This CDR3 is CASSSGLTGAFF. The CDR3 bases are TGTGCCAGCAGCTCAGGACTTACTGGAGCTTTCTTT. The variable domain in full, with the rest retrieved from reference TRBV11-2 and TRBJ1-1, is EAGVAQSPRYKIIEKRQSVAFWCNPISGHATLYWYQQILGQGPKLLIQFQNNGVVDDSQLPKDRFSAERLKGVDSTLKIQPAKLEDSAVYLCASSSGLTGAFFGQGTRLTVV.

This clonotype came up a few times. The chain is built from TRBV6-5 and TRBJ1-5; D might be TRBD1 (5 bases). Trimming took 2 bases from V and 6 from J, leaving 14 bases between them. In germline, CDR1 is MNHEY, CDR2 SVGAGI. This CDR3 comprises 15 residues. The CDR3 region is CASSYGQGTGQPQHF. The CDR3 region has the DNA TGTGCCAGCAGTTACGGGCAGGGAACCGGTCAGCCCCAGCATTTT.

This clonotype was detected only a few times. V and J are TRBV4-1 and TRBJ2-1; perhaps D is TRBD1 or TRBD2 (5 bases each). Germline lookup yields CDR1 MGHRA and CDR2 YSYEKL. The CDR3 consists of 14 residues. Trimming stripped 2 bases from V and 4 bases from J, with 9 bases between. The CDR3 reads CASSQRDGYNEQFF. DNA for the CDR3: TGCGCCAGCAGCCAACGGGACGGTTACAATGAGCAGTTCTTC.

The chain carries TRBV6-1 and TRBJ1-2; D is perhaps TRBD1 (5 bases). CDR1 is MNHNS and CDR2 is SASEGT in the germline V gene. V was trimmed by 7 bases and J by 8 bases, leaving 17 bases between them. This CDR3 spans 13 amino acids. For the CDR3, the DNA is TGTGCCAGCAACCTCCGCAGGGAGGGGGGCTACACCTTC. As protein: CASNLRREGGYTF.

This clonotype was seen a handful of times. J is TRBJ1-6 and V is TRBV28; D is perhaps TRBD1 (6 bases). The CDR3 runs 14 residues. Germline CDR1 is MDHEN and CDR2 is SYDVKM. The V end was cut by 3 bases, the J end by 7 bases, with 10 bases between. CDR3 sequence: CASSFGGRNSPLHF. DNA for the CDR3: TGTGCCAGCAGTTTCGGGGGGCGAAATTCACCCCTCCACTTT. Filled out from reference TRBV28 and TRBJ1-6, the complete variable domain reads DVKVTQSSRYLVKRTGEKVFLECVQDMDHENMFWYRQDPGLGLRLIYFSYDVKMKEKGDIPEGYSVSREKKERFSLILESASTNQTSMYLCASSFGGRNSPLHFGNGTRLTVT.

The V gene is TRBV4-1, the J gene TRBJ1-1; 10 bases are shared with TRBD1. This CDR3 comprises 15 residues. V was clipped by 2 bases and J by 4 bases; unmatched bases: 4. Germline-derived CDR1 and CDR2 are MGHRA and YSYEKL. The CDR3 DNA reads TGCGCCAGCAGCCAACGGGACAGGGGCCCCACTGAAGCTTTCTTT. Translation gives CASSQRDRGPTEAFF.

This clonotype was counted only a few times. The chain employs TRBV7-9 and TRBJ2-7; TRBD2 matches at 13 bases. The germline CDR1 and CDR2 sequences are SEHNR and FQNEAQ (reference sequence). The CDR3 has 16 residues. V lost 5 bases and J lost 4; bases outside the gene matches: 8. Here the CDR3 DNA reads TGTGCCAGCAGCCGAGGACTAGCGGGAGCCCCATACGAGCAGTACTTC. It is translated as CASSRGLAGAPYEQYF.

This clonotype was found many times. Here the CDR3 reads CASSLALNNQPQHF. The CDR3 region has the DNA TGTGCCAGCAGCTTAGCTCTAAACAATCAGCCCCAGCATTTT. The chain is built from TRBV7-2 and TRBJ1-5; D uncertain. The CDR3 covers 14 residues. CDR1 SGHTA and CDR2 FQGNSA come from the germline V gene. Trimming removed 0 bases from V and 3 bases from J, with 6 bases in between.